The following is a T cell receptor beta chain sequence with its context. Antigen: not known. PCR amplification relied on 60 Vbeta primers (plus 13 Jbeta primers). The method was immunoSEQ multiplex PCR; TCRdb's version includes in-frame clones alone and lacks a portion of them. Its table lists 200,000 to 250,000 clones. This record comes from a study of cytomegalovirus exposure and HLA in healthy donors. Study observations and caveats: TCR beta sequences numbering roughly 16,000 were associated with HLA alleles at 0.05 false discovery rate in a later analysis.

This sequence was found in a girl aged 2-10 years in good health and CMV-seropositive. What was sequenced was PBMCs.

The chain's CDR3 is CASSAPGTYEQYF. CDR3 bases: TGTGCCAGCAGTGCTCCGGGAACCTACGAGCAGTACTTC. This sequence joins TRBV2 and TRBJ2-7; D is possibly TRBD2 (5 bases). The V end was cut by 4 bases, the J end by 2 bases, with 9 bases between. Germline assignment: CDR1 SNHLY and CDR2 FYNNEI. The CDR3 has 13 amino acids.